The present T cell receptor (beta chain) was sequenced within a study of blood T cell repertoires in COVID-19 (dated by TCRdb to 2018 to 2021). Study-level background: The collaborator samples originated in the United States, Italy and Spain and spanned the acute and convalescent phases of COVID-19. The prospective study material was composed of cDNA or gDNA derived from T cells, B-cell-depleted T cells, or PBMCs. Deeply sampled blood TCRbeta repertoires from subjects exposed to, actively infected with, or recovered from COVID-19 were included in the dataset. Sample metadata almost always included a de-identified subject ID, COVID-19 status, age in years and sex. The samples were drawn from two sources: the first 160 participants of the ongoing ImmuneRACE study, and 1,200 or so subjects contributed by 6 global collaborators. The repertoires were released in a freely available public database intended as a resource for research on the immune response to SARS-CoV-2. Where available, HLA class I and class II types were taken from metadata supplied by the sample provider and were not determined by assay-based typing. Study-wide findings and limitations: The amount of clinical and demographic metadata varied by source and participant and was provided uncurated.

TCRbeta CDR3 regions were amplified from genomic DNA by means of the immunoSEQ Assay, a bias-controlled multiplex PCR. In the source study's methods: Within the assay, amplification of reference gene primers was used to estimate how many nucleated cells each sample contained. To quantify the absolute abundance of each unique TCRbeta CDR3 rearrangement, sequence reads were collapsed and filtered. For each sample, productive Simpson clonality was calculated by taking the square root of Simpson's diversity index across productive rearrangements. TCRdb obtained this table from immuneACCESS and retained in-frame rearrangements with V and J assigned. These tables miss some clones; where compared with another copy, unresolved V genes account for less than half of the shortfall, and the remainder is unexplained. Clone size and the V and J calls come from that table; the DNA yielded D and trimming. The sample yields 250,000 or so clones; around four fifths were counted once. The ten largest clones capture 4.2% of the sample.

A remark on this clone: Its antigen is currently not known. Per-base quality was not reported, and no clone a single base away is much larger than it.

Each collaborating institution followed its own protocols to collect whole blood in K2EDTA tubes. Collaborator samples were shipped for TCRbeta analysis as frozen whole blood, isolated PBMCs, or DNA extracted from either sample type. From a lookup of the germline V gene (reference sequence), CDR1 and CDR2 are LNHDA and SQIVND. The CDR3, from cysteine to phenylalanine, totals 18 residues. This entry keeps only the CDR3 DNA: 54 bases, framed from base 1. V lost 3 bases and J lost 0 bases, and the count of bases not matched to a germline gene is 12. The sequence was collected from a man between 60 and 75 years old with acute or convalescent COVID-19. The V and J segments used are TRBV19 and TRBJ2-5; 8 central nucleotides agree with TRBD1. The sequenced sample consisted of peripheral blood. The DNA sequence is TGTGCCAGTAGTATCTCAGGGACAGGTAGGGGGTACCAAGAGACCCAGTACTTC. It specifies CASSISGTGRGYQETQYF. Supplemented by the reference TRBV19 and TRBJ2-5 proteins around the CDR3, the complete variable domain is DGGITQSPKYLFRKEGQNVTLSCEQNLNHDAMYWYRQDPGQGLRLIYYSQIVNDFQKGDIAEGYSVSREKKESFPLTVTSAQKNPTAFYLCASSISGTGRGYQETQYFGPGTRLLVL.